The entry below describes one TCR beta chain. Its cognate antigen is unknown. The ends lost 3 bases at V and 2 bases at J; junction bases unmatched: 8. The CDR3 contains 16 residues. Germline CDR1 and CDR2: LNHNV and YYDKDF (reference sequence). Assay: immunoSEQ multiplex PCR; the TCRdb copy retains only in-frame clones and omits some. The sample yields fewer than 90,000 clones, roughly 88% seen once. The data were taken from a study of OX40 agonist ivuxolimab in advanced cancers. General study findings and limits: Expanded clones were, on average, more numerous among CD8+ T cells than CD4+. Doses of 0.1 to 3.0 mg/kg were accompanied by clonal expansion of CD4+ and CD8+ blood T cells by week 6. Some of the nonresponding patients also showed low levels of normalized T-cell clonal expansion.

The sequenced sample was CD4+ or CD8+ T cells sorted from blood, obtained in a trial of the OX40 agonist ivuxolimab. V gene TRBV15 combines with J gene TRBJ2-7; 9 bases are shared with TRBD2. The receptor was derived from an adult with an advanced solid tumor such as melanoma, head and neck, liver or kidney cancer. The CDR3 sequence: CATSSDLSGSPYEQYF. CDR3 nucleotides: TGTGCCACCAGCAGTGATCTTAGCGGGAGCCCCTACGAGCAGTACTTC.